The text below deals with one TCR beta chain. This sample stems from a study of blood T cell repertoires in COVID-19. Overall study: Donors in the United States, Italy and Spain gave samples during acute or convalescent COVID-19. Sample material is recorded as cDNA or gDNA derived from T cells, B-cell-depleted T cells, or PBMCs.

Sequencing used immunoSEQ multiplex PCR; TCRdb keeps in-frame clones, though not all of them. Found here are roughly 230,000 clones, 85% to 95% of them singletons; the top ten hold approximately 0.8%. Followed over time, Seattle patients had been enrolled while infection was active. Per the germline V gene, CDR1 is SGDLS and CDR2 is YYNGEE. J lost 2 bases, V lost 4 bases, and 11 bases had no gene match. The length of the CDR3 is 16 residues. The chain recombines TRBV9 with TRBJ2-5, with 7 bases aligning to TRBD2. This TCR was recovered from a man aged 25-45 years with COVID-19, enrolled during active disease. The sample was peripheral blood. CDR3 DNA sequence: TGTGCCAGCAGCCTTGGGGTGGGGGGGAAACAAGAGACCCAGTACTTC. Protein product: CASSLGVGGKQETQYF.